At least ten counts were recorded for the clone carrying this T cell receptor beta chain. The antigen remains unidentified. MiXCR, run by TCRdb on the RT-PCR reads, gives a single entry per CDR3 protein. The sample yields over 400,000 distinct CDR3 sequences, 13% seen once. The sample is drawn from a study of response to subunit inactivated influenza vaccine. Overall study findings and caveats: The authors offered the suggestion that each seasonal influenza vaccination recruits few new T cells.

This receptor was taken from a man aged 45-60 years who received an inactivated influenza vaccine. The sample here was PBMCs from blood, taken 35 to 45 days after vaccination.

The CDR3 region is CASSPVAMGAIYNEQFF. The CDR3 coding sequence is TGCGCCAGCAGCCCTGTTGCGATGGGGGCCATCTACAATGAGCAGTTCTTC. The rearrangement uses TRBV5-1 and TRBJ2-1; D perhaps matches TRBD1 (6 bases). There are 17 residues in the CDR3. Trimming stripped 4 bases from V and 3 bases from J, with 20 bases between. Looked up from germline, CDR1 is SGHRS and CDR2 is YFSETQ.